Below, one T cell receptor beta chain is given with its context. Its cognate antigen has yet to be identified. Base qualities are not provided; no much larger clone lies one nucleotide away. This entry is derived from a study of shared clonotypes between healthy human individuals (dated by TCRdb to between 2020 and 2021). Regarding the study in general: The cohort comprised two women and a few men aged 18 to 49 years. Per donor, three plates each were used for CD4 naive and CD4 memory, two for CD8 naive, and one for CD8 memory. Different laboratories and diverse techniques were used to prepare libraries and sequence TCR repertoires, to increase sequencing depth and limit assay-specific biases. To estimate repertoire size and how much clonotypes are shared between individuals, the study performed deep sequencing of blood TCR repertoires from a handful of healthy adults. Between about 0.94 and 8.9 billion PBMCs per donor were obtained by leukapheresis.

Using the deep immunoSEQ assay, multiplex PCR amplified TCR CDR3 regions from genomic DNA. Extracted genomic DNA from each cell subset was distributed evenly across all wells of several immunoSEQ 96-well plates, and each plate was treated as a replicate. For sorted subsets, each replicate PCR was loaded with about 0.2 ug genomic DNA, equivalent to 32,000 or so T cell genomes. Purified libraries were measured with a Qubit 3.0 fluorometer, size-checked on a Bioanalyzer 2100, and measured again with the KAPA Library Quantification kit. Every immunoSEQ 96-well plate was sequenced on a separate single-read 150-cycle Illumina NextSeq 550 flow cell. The original pipeline was this. Because the immunoSEQ output held only junctional sequences and lacked quality scores, the filtering could not match the filtering applied to full-length reads. Sequences were annotated with PyIR, a Python wrapper for IgBLAST v1.9, and V/J genes and CDR3 were assigned using IMGT germline references. Any read was removed if the V/J assignment was weak (E-value above 1e-6), the CDR3 was missing, or the read contained stop codons, out-of-frame junctions, or ambiguous translated residues. V3J clonotypes were defined as sequences sharing an identical inferred V gene, J gene, and CDR3 amino acid sequence. Percentage overlap between repertoires was computed as shared unique clonotypes divided by the size of the smaller repertoire. RTK rarefaction, the Chao1 estimator, and Recon v2.1 estimates of unobserved clonotypes were used to assess repertoire richness. Generation probabilities for all TCRbeta clonotypes obtained by the gDNA method from a few donors were computed using OLGA. Sourced from immuneACCESS, this table was stored by TCRdb with only in-frame sequences that have V and J called. A share of the clones is absent; for the studies checked, an unresolved V gene accounts for under half, and the remainder has no known explanation. V and J calls and clone size follow that table, whereas D and trimming were derived from the DNA. Across this sample there are fewer than 850,000 clones, with less than 80% seen only once. About 2% of the sample rests with the top ten.

Healthy HIV-negative adults with no recently reported acute infections or vaccinations were included as donors. Every donor was a Caucasian adult living in Nashville, Tennessee, USA. CD4+ T cells were enriched by magnetic negative selection; naive cells were then positively selected on CD45RA, and the negative fraction formed the memory subset. After blood collection by leukapheresis, PBMCs were isolated using Ficoll-Histopaque density gradient centrifugation and then cryopreserved in the vapor phase of liquid nitrogen. Analytical flow cytometry was used to check the purity and quantity of each magnetically sorted T cell population. From each sorted fraction, genomic DNA was isolated and quantified by UV absorbance on a Nanodrop 2000c. Overall study results and their limits: Sampling was restricted to blood, and TCR repertoires in tissues likely differ from the TCR repertoires found in blood. Higher generation probabilities were observed for clonotypes shared by all four sorted-subset donors than for non-shared clonotypes. Even with the large sequencing depth, rarefaction of the sorted-subset datasets indicated that sequencing was incomplete. About 5% of naive CD4, 3.5% of naive CD8, approximately 2.2% of memory CD4, and 0.35% to 0.5% of memory CD8 clonotypes were shared across a few donors. The small number of donors limited the genetic and exposure-history diversity represented. Naive subsets generally had larger estimated clonotype richness than memory subsets did. Pairwise subsampling led to the expectation that sequencing depth would affect the degree of clonotype sharing among donors.

Material for sequencing was memory CD4+ T cells sorted from blood. The intended sense of this specimen's cell subset or site label: CD45RA-negative fraction. This clonotype was obtained from a woman aged 30 to 39 in good health.

This receptor has the CDR3 CASSRTVNTGELFF. The nucleotide sequence is TGCGCCAGCAGTCGGACAGTAAATACCGGGGAGCTGTTTTTT. The chain joins TRBV10-1 to TRBJ2-2, with a tentative D gene TRBD1 over 6 matching bases. CDR1 and CDR2 were assigned from the germline V gene (reference sequence) as WNHNN and SYGVQD. The V end loses 5 bases and the J end loses 5 bases, and a stretch of 12 bases separates them. Including cysteine and phenylalanine, the CDR3 has 14 amino acids. The CDR3 DNA has 42 bases and is translated from base 1.